The following is a TCR beta chain sequence with its context. This record belongs to a study of CDR3 diversity in severe acne. MiXCR, run by TCRdb on the PCR reads, gives a single entry per CDR3 protein. The data contain 79,000 or so distinct CDR3 sequences, under 55% of them seen just once; the ten biggest clones take up roughly 12%. The TCR originated in a male donor with severe acne vulgaris. Sequencing input: blood.

DNA for the CDR3: TGTGCCAGCAGTGGGCGGGCCTACCAAGAGACCCAGTACTTC. As protein: CASSGRAYQETQYF. The gene calls are TRBV2 and TRBJ2-5; a weak D match, TRBD2 (5 bases). The germline V gene encodes CDR1 SNHLY and CDR2 FYNNEI. Trimming removed 4 bases at V and 0 bases at J, with 9 bases between. The CDR3 covers 14 residues.